The entry below gives a single T cell receptor beta chain sequence along with its context. What it recognizes is unknown. These data are taken from a study of cytomegalovirus exposure and HLA in healthy donors. When sampled, the donors appeared nominally healthy, though they likely had unrecorded immune exposures. Notes on the study in general: It was reported that TCR beta sequences correctly inferred the HLA-A and HLA-B alleles for most subjects.

The ends lost 7 bases at V and 6 bases at J; junction bases unmatched: 9. The CDR3 is 13 amino acids. Germline CDR1 SQVTM, CDR2 ANQGSEA. Use of 60 Vbeta and 13 Jbeta primers characterized the PCR. Libraries were prepared by immunoSEQ multiplex PCR; TCRdb keeps only in-frame clonotypes and omits some of them. The sample consists of more than 55,000 clones, roughly 74% of them appearing once. The chain combines TRBV29-1 with TRBJ2-7; 10 nucleotides line up with TRBD1. The source is a woman in her fifties or sixties in good health and CMV-seropositive. Sequences were obtained from PBMCs. The CDR3 protein is CSGRDRGIPEQYF. The DNA for the CDR3 is TGCAGCGGAAGGGACAGGGGAATCCCCGAGCAGTACTTC.